These T cell receptor beta chains were read from a single sample in a study of blood T cells in healthy people across ages. TCRdb reanalysed the 5' RACE reads using MiXCR and keeps one entry per CDR3 protein. The sample contains over a million distinct CDR3 sequences, roughly 40% of which appear only once. Sequences were obtained from blood. The receptor set was obtained from a woman in her late teens or twenties in good health. Each CDR3 is given with its conserved first and last residue. The order of the fields is clone size, D gene, J gene, V gene, CDR3 DNA, CDR3 protein. D genes are given only for firm matches. The size field is filled for only some rows; it gives once, few, many or a size class.

NA | NA | TRBJ2-5 | TRBV9 | TGTGCCAGCAGCGTAGATGGAACGGTTCAAGAGACCCAGTACTTC | CASSVDGTVQETQYF
NA | TRBD2 | TRBJ2-1 | TRBV27 | TGTGCCAGCAGTTACCCTAGCGGGAAATCCGACAATGAGCAGTTCTTC | CASSYPSGKSDNEQFF
NA | TRBD1 | TRBJ1-1 | TRBV10-3 | TGTGCCATCACCAGGACAGGGAGGAACACTGAAGCTTTCTTT | CAITRTGRNTEAFF
NA | NA | TRBJ2-4 | TRBV3-1 | TGTGCCAGCAGCCAAGATTCGGACGCTCTAGCCAAAAACATTCAGTACTTC | CASSQDSDALAKNIQYF
once | TRBD1 | TRBJ2-6 | TRBV27 | TGTGCCAGCCGATCACAGGGGACTGGGGCCAACGTCCTGACTTTC | CASRSQGTGANVLTF
NA | TRBD2 | TRBJ2-5 | TRBV6-2/TRBV6-3 | TGTGCCAGCAGTTACTCCCCTAGCGGGAGGGCCGGGAATGAGCAGTACTTC | CASSYSPSGRAGNEQYF
NA | NA | TRBJ2-7 | TRBV14 | TGTGCCAGCAGCCAAGAAATCCGCAATGAGCAGTACTTC | CASSQEIRNEQYF
few | NA | TRBJ1-2 | TRBV7-7 | TGTGCTAGCAGCTTAGACAGTTGGAGACAGGTCCTCTATGGCTACACCTTC | CASSLDSWRQVLYGYTF
few | TRBD1 | TRBJ2-7 | TRBV28 | TGTGCCACCGTCTCGACAGGGGTGATCTACGAGCAGTACTTC | CATVSTGVIYEQYF
NA | NA | TRBJ2-1 | TRBV21-1 | TGTGCCAGCAGCAAAGGAGGGACAGGGTACTACAATGAGCAGTTCTTC | CASSKGGTGYYNEQFF
few | NA | TRBJ2-4 | TRBV12-3/TRBV12-4 | TGTGCCAGCAGTCAACCCGACAGCCTCAAAAACATTCAGTACTTC | CASSQPDSLKNIQYF
NA | NA | TRBJ2-2 | TRBV7-8 | TGTGCCAGCAGCTGGGGTGCACAGGGGAGGACCGGGGAGCTGTTTTTT | CASSWGAQGRTGELFF
NA | NA | TRBJ2-4 | TRBV20-1 | TGCAGTGCTACCTCGGGGAACATTCAGTACTTC | CSATSGNIQYF
few | NA | TRBJ1-2 | TRBV6-1 | TGTGCCAGCAGTGATCACCCCCGAGGGGGGAACTATGGCTACACCTTC | CASSDHPRGGNYGYTF
NA | NA | TRBJ2-7 | TRBV21-1 | TGTGCCAGCAGCAACCTATTCCGGGACAGCCCCCCCGAGCAGTACTTC | CASSNLFRDSPPEQYF
once | NA | TRBJ1-1 | TRBV7-9 | TGTGCCAGCAGCTATGAGGGTTATGAAGCTTTCTTT | CASSYEGYEAFF
once | NA | TRBJ1-1 | TRBV6-5 | TGTGCCAGCAGACCGAAGACGAACACTGAAGCTTTCTTT | CASRPKTNTEAFF
NA | TRBD2 | TRBJ2-1 | TRBV6-1 | TGTGCCAGCAAAAGCGGGAGAAAGGACGAGCAGTTCTTC | CASKSGRKDEQFF
NA | NA | TRBJ2-1 | TRBV6-1 | TGTGCCAGCAGCAGGGCACCACCTGGACAGAGCTCCTACAATGAGCAGTTCTTC | CASSRAPPGQSSYNEQFF
once | NA | TRBJ2-7 | TRBV20-1 | TGCAGTGCTAGAGATCCCAAGTCCTACGAGCAGTACTTC | CSARDPKSYEQYF
NA | NA | TRBJ1-1 | TRBV4-1 | TGCGCCAGCAGCAATTTACAGGAGGGTTGGAACACTGAAGCTTTCTTT | CASSNLQEGWNTEAFF
NA | TRBD1 | TRBJ1-5 | TRBV7-3 | TGTGCCAGCAGCCCCACAGGGGAGAATCAGCCCCAGCATTTT | CASSPTGENQPQHF
few | TRBD1 | TRBJ1-1 | TRBV7-2 | TGTGCCAGCAGCTTAGGGGCTGCAGGGGGCTATGGCACTGAAGCTTTCTTT | CASSLGAAGGYGTEAFF
few | NA | TRBJ2-7 | TRBV6-6 | TGTGCCAGCTGTACGGGCGGGGTGAAGTCCTACGAGCAGTACTTC | CASCTGGVKSYEQYF
NA | TRBD2 | TRBJ2-5 | TRBV6-1 | TGTGCCAGCTGGGACGGACTAGCGGGGGCCTCAAGCTCCTACAATGAGCAGTACTTC | CASWDGLAGASSSYNEQYF
few | TRBD1 | TRBJ1-5 | TRBV6-5 | TGTGCCAGCAGTTACTTAGTTTGGGACAGGGCTAATCAGCCCCAGCATTTT | CASSYLVWDRANQPQHF
NA | NA | TRBJ2-3 | TRBV6-2/TRBV6-3 | TGTGCCAGCAGTTACTCGACCCTAGCCACGAGGGCGCAGTATTTT | CASSYSTLATRAQYF
few | NA | TRBJ2-1 | TRBV12-3/TRBV12-4 | TGTGCCAGCAGGCTAGCGCCCTACAATGAGCAGTTCTTC | CASRLAPYNEQFF
NA | TRBD2 | TRBJ2-3 | TRBV10-1 | TGCGCCAGCAGTGAGAGGCTAGCGGCTAGCACAGATACGCAGTATTTT | CASSERLAASTDTQYF
once | TRBD1 | TRBJ2-1 | TRBV3-1 | TGTGCCAGCAGCCAAGACTGGACAGGGGGCAATGAGCAGTTCTTC | CASSQDWTGGNEQFF
NA | NA | TRBJ2-6 | TRBV5-1 | TGCGCCAGCAGCTTGGTAGTCAAGGGCTCGGCTGGGGCCAACGTCCTGACTTTC | CASSLVVKGSAGANVLTF
NA | TRBD1 | TRBJ2-7 | TRBV20-1 | TGCAGTGCTAGAGCCCGGGACAGCGGCTACGAGCAGTACTTC | CSARARDSGYEQYF
NA | TRBD2 | TRBJ2-2 | TRBV30 | TGTGCCTGGAGACCCCGGACTAGCGGGAGTACTGGGGAGCTGTTTTTT | CAWRPRTSGSTGELFF
NA | NA | TRBJ2-5 | TRBV6-6 | TGTGCCAGCAGTACGGGGGTCCAAGAGACCCAGTACTTC | CASSTGVQETQYF
NA | TRBD1 | TRBJ2-1 | TRBV10-2 | TGCGCCAGCACTGCGCCGGGACAGGGTTCTGAGCAGTTCTTC | CASTAPGQGSEQFF
NA | TRBD1 | TRBJ1-2 | TRBV27 | TGTGCCAGCAGTTCACCCGGGACAGGGACGGTCGTTCGCACCTTC | CASSSPGTGTVVRTF
NA | NA | TRBJ2-3 | TRBV5-1 | TGCGCCAGCAGCTTGGATCTTCCTAGCACAGATACGCAGTATTTT | CASSLDLPSTDTQYF
NA | TRBD2 | TRBJ2-1 | TRBV10-3 | TGTGCCATCAGTGAGTTGGGACGAGCGGGAGGCAATGAGCAGTTCTTC | CAISELGRAGGNEQFF
few | NA | TRBJ2-7 | TRBV6-5 | TGTGCCAGCAGTTACGGGACCCTCCAGGAGCAGTACTTC | CASSYGTLQEQYF
NA | TRBD1 | TRBJ2-5 | TRBV7-8 | TGTGCCAGCAGACCGCGGACAGGCGGCCAAGAGACCCAGTACTTC | CASRPRTGGQETQYF
NA | NA | TRBJ2-1 | TRBV10-3 | TGTGCCATCAGTGCCGGTGGCGGGATGAGCTCCTACAATGAGCAGTTCTTC | CAISAGGGMSSYNEQFF
few | NA | TRBJ2-7 | TRBV6-6 | TGTGCCAGCAGCACTACGGGGTACCCCTCCTACGAGCAGTACTTC | CASSTTGYPSYEQYF
few | NA | TRBJ1-4 | TRBV7-9 | TGTGCCAGCAGCTCCCAACAGGGCAATGAAAAACTGTTTTTT | CASSSQQGNEKLFF
NA | TRBD1 | TRBJ2-5 | TRBV20-1 | TGCAGTGCTAGAGGGGGGACAGAAGAGACCCAGTACTTC | CSARGGTEETQYF
NA | NA | TRBJ2-7 | TRBV6-5 | TGTGCCAGCGCATCTTTTGGGCGGGGATACAATGAGCAGTACTTC | CASASFGRGYNEQYF
NA | NA | TRBJ2-1 | TRBV6-6 | TGTGCCAGCAGTTCGTTCCAGGAAGGGAATGAGCAGTTCTTC | CASSSFQEGNEQFF
NA | TRBD1 | TRBJ2-7 | TRBV28 | TGTGCCAGCAGTTTATCCGGGACAGGATACCGCTCCTACGAGCAGTACTTC | CASSLSGTGYRSYEQYF
NA | NA | TRBJ2-1 | TRBV11-2 | TGTGCCAGCAGCCCATTGTGGGGGGCCTCCTACAATGAGCAGTTCTTC | CASSPLWGASYNEQFF
many | NA | TRBJ2-3 | TRBV27 | TGTGCCAGCAGTCCCTGGGGTACAGATACGCAGTATTTT | CASSPWGTDTQYF
few | NA | TRBJ2-3 | TRBV25-1 | TGTGCCAGTTACTACGCCTATACGCAGTATTTT | CASYYAYTQYF